These 22 T cell receptor beta chains were all obtained from the same sample, sequenced in a study of T cell responses to AZD1222 COVID-19 vaccine (dated by TCRdb to the early 2020s). The time point label, read with the paper, signifies: baseline before first vaccination. Receptor libraries were prepared by the immunoSEQ multiplex PCR assay. This is the immuneACCESS table as TCRdb keeps it, with only in-frame sequences that have V and J called. A part of the clones is gone; compared with another copy, unresolved V genes explain less than half, and the rest is unexplained. In this sample the table shows approximately 100,000 clones, about 90% of which occur a single time. The leading ten clones occupy more than 15% of the sample. The sample in question was peripheral blood, obtained on day 0 of AZD1222 vaccination. The receptors originated from an adult in good health.

The chain employs TRBV30 and TRBJ1-2; D ambiguous. Trimming took off 0 bases at V and 7 bases at J, with 6 bases between the two ends. Germline V CDR1 and CDR2: GTSNPN, SVGIG (reference sequence). This CDR3 comprises 11 residues. The CDR3 loop reads CAWSVDLGYTF. In DNA form, the CDR3 reads TGTGCCTGGAGTGTAGATCTTGGCTACACCTTC.

The chain has TRBV3-1 (or the pseudogene TRBV3-2) and TRBJ2-5, with D perhaps TRBD1 or TRBD2 (5 bases each). Trimming shortened V by 0 bases and J by 6 bases, and 11 bases separated the two germline ends. This CDR3 region has 14 residues. Germline V gene lookup returns CDR1 LGHDT and CDR2 YNNKEL (reference sequence). CDR3 amino acids: CASSQDLTGQTQYF. The CDR3 DNA reads as TGTGCCAGCAGCCAAGATCTCACGGGGCAGACCCAGTACTTC.

V usage is TRBV5-1 and J usage is TRBJ1-2; 8 bases match TRBD1. V shed 0 bases, J shed 4 bases, and the junction held 5 bases outside the gene matches. The CDR3 sequence is 15 residues long. Germline V lookup: CDR1 SGHRS, CDR2 YFSETQ. The CDR3 spells CASSLVQGASYGYTF. The CDR3 nucleotides are TGCGCCAGCAGCTTGGTGCAGGGGGCGAGCTATGGCTACACCTTC.

CDR3 DNA: TGTGCCAGCAGGTACGAGAGCTCCACCTACAATGAGCAGTTCTTC. Its translation: CASRYESSTYNEQFF. The V call is TRBV2, the J call TRBJ2-1; no firm D call. This CDR3 is 15 amino acids long. V gave up 6 bases and J gave up 2 bases, with 14 bases separating them. CDR1 and CDR2 from the germline V gene are SNHLY and FYNNEI. The entire variable domain, with the rest obtained from reference TRBV2 and TRBJ2-1, is as follows: EPEVTQTPSHQVTQMGQEVILRCVPISNHLYFYWYRQILGQKVEFLVSFYNNEISEKSEIFDDQFSVERPDGSNFTLKIRSTKLEDSAMYFCASRYESSTYNEQFFGPGTRLTVL.

The chain carries TRBV7-2 and TRBJ1-2; 8 nucleotides agree with TRBD1. CDR3 length: 14 residues. Germline V gene lookup returns CDR1 SGHTA and CDR2 FQGNSA. V shed 6 bases, J shed 8 bases, and the junction held 11 bases outside the gene matches. The CDR3: CASRRAGGARGYTF. In DNA, the CDR3 is TGTGCCAGCAGAAGGGCAGGGGGCGCCCGAGGCTACACCTTC.

V and J are TRBV6-5 and TRBJ1-4; 11 bases agree with TRBD1. Trimming took 4 bases from V and 4 from J; bases not matched to a gene: 2. Germline V gene data show CDR1 as MNHEY and CDR2 as SVGAGI. The CDR3 has 15 amino acids. The CDR3 spells CASSFGTGGNEKLFF. The CDR3 DNA follows: TGTGCCAGCAGTTTCGGGACAGGGGGTAATGAAAAACTGTTTTTT.

The chain is built from TRBV4-2 and TRBJ2-3; D gene uncertain. This CDR3 comprises 15 residues. V dropped 1 base and J dropped 0 bases, with 8 bases sitting between them. The germline CDR1 and CDR2 sequences are LGHNA and YNFKEQ. The DNA of the CDR3 is TGTGCCAGCAGCCAAGGGGCGGTAAGCACAGATACGCAGTATTTT. Translated, it gives CASSQGAVSTDTQYF.

The rearrangement uses TRBV29-1 and TRBJ2-5, with TRBD2 as a possible D gene (5 bases). CDR1 is SQVTM and CDR2 is ANQGSEA in the germline V gene. V was shortened by 5 bases and J by 1 base, with 23 bases between the two germline ends. The CDR3 runs to 17 residues. CDR3 loop: CSVQDWRVRLSQETQYF. CDR3 sequence (DNA): TGCAGCGTTCAGGACTGGCGGGTGCGTCTAAGCCAAGAGACCCAGTACTTC.

This sequence joins TRBV25-1 and TRBJ2-2, with no clear D. Germline-derived CDR1 and CDR2 are MGHDK and SYGVNS. The V gene lost 8 bases and the J gene lost 0 bases, with 10 bases spanning the gap. The CDR3 contains 14 residues. The CDR3 is CASSPQANTGELFF. In DNA, the CDR3 is TGTGCCAGCTCCCCCCAGGCGAACACCGGGGAGCTGTTTTTT. The complete variable domain, with remaining parts taken from reference TRBV25-1 and TRBJ2-2, reads EADIYQTPRYLVIGTGKKITLECSQTMGHDKMYWYQQDPGMELHLIHYSYGVNSTEKGDLSSESTVSRIRTEHFPLTLESARPSHTSQYLCASSPQANTGELFFGEGSRLTVL.

The chain is built from TRBV25-1 and TRBJ1-1; maybe TRBD1 (5 bases). CDR3 length: 15 residues. Trimming removed 3 bases at V and 6 bases at J, with 17 bases between. Germline-derived CDR1 and CDR2 are MGHDK and SYGVNS. The chain's CDR3 is CASSDHRRGFAEAFF. CDR3 in DNA: TGTGCCAGCAGTGACCACAGGAGAGGGTTCGCTGAAGCTTTCTTT.

V gene TRBV11-2 combines with J gene TRBJ2-7, with D unclear. V lost 3 bases and J 5 bases, leaving 8 bases between the germline ends. Per germline, CDR1 SGHAT and CDR2 FQNNGV. The CDR3 length is 12 residues. CDR3 sequence: CASSFRANEQYF. The CDR3 nucleotides read TGTGCCAGCAGCTTTAGGGCCAACGAGCAGTACTTC. The full variable domain, its missing parts supplied by reference TRBV11-2 and TRBJ2-7, is EAGVAQSPRYKIIEKRQSVAFWCNPISGHATLYWYQQILGQGPKLLIQFQNNGVVDDSQLPKDRFSAERLKGVDSTLKIQPAKLEDSAVYLCASSFRANEQYFGPGTRLTVT.

This chain uses TRBV11-2 with TRBJ2-1; D not resolved. V gave up 6 bases and J gave up 9 bases, with 6 bases separating them. The germline V gene has CDR1 SGHAT and CDR2 FQNNGV. The CDR3 has 10 amino acids. The CDR3 DNA is TGTGCCAGCAGTGGCAGTGAGCAGTTCTTC. Protein: CASSGSEQFF.

The chain carries TRBV7-9 and TRBJ1-2, with D possibly being TRBD1 (6 bases). This CDR3 region has 12 residues. V dropped 1 base and J dropped 8 bases, with 8 bases sitting between them. CDR1 and CDR2 (germline): SEHNR, FQNEAQ (reference sequence). DNA of the CDR3: TGTGCCAGCAGCTTAGACAGGGTCGGCTACACCTTC. It specifies CASSLDRVGYTF.

In its sample, this clone was seen once. The CDR3 region is CASNREGETQYF. The CDR3, as DNA: TGTGCTAGTAACCGGGAAGGAGAGACCCAGTACTTC. The V gene is TRBV12-5, the J gene TRBJ2-5; possible D gene TRBD2, 5 bases. This CDR3 is 12 amino acids long. V was cut by 8 bases and J by 4 bases, with 11 bases left in between. In germline, CDR1 is LGHNT, CDR2 FRNRAP.

The chain is built from TRBV14 and TRBJ1-6, with D perhaps TRBD1 (5 bases). Germline-derived CDR1 and CDR2 are SGHDN and FVKESK. This CDR3 has 15 residues. V was pared by 4 bases and J by 4 bases, with 11 bases between. This CDR3 is CASSLQTEYNSPLHF. Written as DNA, the CDR3 is TGTGCCAGCAGCCTTCAGACAGAATATAATTCACCCCTCCACTTT.

This clone appeared a single time. The genes are TRBV7-7 and TRBJ1-3; TRBD1 aligns across 8 bases. Per the germline V gene, CDR1 is SSHAT and CDR2 is FNYEAQ (reference sequence). The CDR3 runs to 15 residues. Trimming cost V 5 bases and J 4 bases; bases outside gene matches: 7. CDR3 DNA sequence: TGTGCCAGCAGCCCGGGGACAGGCATAGGAAACACCATATATTTT. Its protein product is CASSPGTGIGNTIYF.

The genes are TRBV5-1 and TRBJ2-6; 8 nucleotides agree with TRBD2. Germline trimming cut 4 bases from V and 3 bases from J; bases unmatched to any gene: 12. The CDR3 runs to 18 residues. Germline assignment: CDR1 SGHRS and CDR2 YFSETQ. CDR3 coding DNA: TGCGCCAGCAGCACAGTCCCGGGACTAGTTGGTGGGGCCAACGTCCTGACTTTC. This translates into CASSTVPGLVGGANVLTF.

V is TRBV3-1 (or the pseudogene TRBV3-2) and J is TRBJ1-5; unclear D gene. Per germline, CDR1 LGHDT and CDR2 YNNKEL (reference sequence). The CDR3 runs 15 residues. The germline V and J ends were trimmed by 0 bases and 6 bases, with 12 bases remaining between them. Here the CDR3 DNA reads TGTGCCAGCAGCCAAGATCACGTAGGCGGTCAGCCCCAGCATTTT. The encoded protein is CASSQDHVGGQPQHF.

The chain is built from TRBV30 and TRBJ2-1, with 7 bases fitting TRBD2. J was trimmed by 0 bases and V by 0 bases; bases with no gene match: 2. This CDR3 contains 15 residues. The germline V gene has CDR1 GTSNPN and CDR2 SVGIG (reference sequence). The CDR3 spells CAWSVSGHSYNEQFF. The CDR3 region has the DNA TGTGCCTGGAGTGTTAGCGGGCACTCCTACAATGAGCAGTTCTTC.

Only a few counts were recorded for this clone. The chain has TRBV10-3 and TRBJ1-1; 9 positions match TRBD1. The CDR3 extends over 13 amino acids. Germline CDR1 is ENHRY and CDR2 is SYGVKD. With 9 bases clipped from V and 5 bases from J, the junction kept 7 bases outside the gene matches. CDR3 nucleotides: TGTGCCATAGACCTAGGGACAGGGACTGAAGCTTTCTTT. It is translated as CAIDLGTGTEAFF.

The rearrangement uses TRBV4-1 and TRBJ1-1; D remains unclear. The CDR3 has 15 residues. Germline V gene data show CDR1 as MGHRA and CDR2 as YSYEKL. Between the trimmed V and J ends, which lost 4 bases and 1 base, there was a span of 13 bases. CDR3 loop: CASSRGLGGNTEAFF. CDR3 nucleotides: TGCGCCAGCAGCCGTGGTTTGGGCGGGAACACTGAAGCTTTCTTT.

This chain links TRBV18 with TRBJ2-4, with D possibly TRBD2 on 6 matching bases. CDR1 KGHSH and CDR2 LQKENI come from the germline V gene. V dropped 0 bases and J dropped 7 bases, with 10 bases sitting between them. The CDR3 covers 14 residues. The CDR3 nucleotides read TGTGCCAGCTCACCACCAGAGGAGGGGAACATTCAGTACTTC. Translated: CASSPPEEGNIQYF.